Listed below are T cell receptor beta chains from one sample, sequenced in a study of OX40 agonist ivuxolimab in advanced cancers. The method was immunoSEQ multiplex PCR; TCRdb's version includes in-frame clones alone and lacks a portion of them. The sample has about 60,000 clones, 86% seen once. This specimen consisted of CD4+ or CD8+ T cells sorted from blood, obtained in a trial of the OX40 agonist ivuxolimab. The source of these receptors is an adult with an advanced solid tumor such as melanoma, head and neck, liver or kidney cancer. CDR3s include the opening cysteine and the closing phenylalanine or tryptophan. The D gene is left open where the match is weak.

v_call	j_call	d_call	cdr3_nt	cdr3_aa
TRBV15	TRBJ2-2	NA	TGTGCCACCAGCAGAGCTTTACTTGACACCGGGGAGCTGTTTTTT	CATSRALLDTGELFF
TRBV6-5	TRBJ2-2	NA	TGTGCCAGCAGCGTTTCGGGGGGCGGCGGGGAGCTGTTTTTT	CASSVSGGGGELFF
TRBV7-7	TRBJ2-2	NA	TGTGCTAGCAGCTTAGGAAAAGGGACCGGGGAGCTGTTTTTT	CASSLGKGTGELFF
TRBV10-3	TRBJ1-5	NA	TGTGCCATCAGTGAGTTGGACGGGAGCAATCAGCCCCAGCATTTT	CAISELDGSNQPQHF
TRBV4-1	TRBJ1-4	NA	TGCGCCAGCGCTAGGACACTAATCCGGGATCTTAATGAAAAACTGTTTTTT	CASARTLIRDLNEKLFF
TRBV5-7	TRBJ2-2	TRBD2	TGTGCCAGCAGCGGCACGGGACTACACCGGGGAGCTGTTTTT	CASSGTGLHRGAVF
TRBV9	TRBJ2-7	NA	TGTGCCAGCAGCCCCAGTCCCGGGGTGAACTACGAGCAGTACTTC	CASSPSPGVNYEQYF
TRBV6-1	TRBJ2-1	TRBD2	TGTGCCAGCAGGGGACTAGCCCGCTCCTACAATGAGCAGTTCTTC	CASRGLARSYNEQFF
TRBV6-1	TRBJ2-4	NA	TGTGCCAGTCGGCGGCTAGGAGGGAACATTCAGTACTTC	CASRRLGGNIQYF
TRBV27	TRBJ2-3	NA	TGTGCCAGCAGTACGCCTTTTGGGGATACGCAGTATTTT	CASSTPFGDTQYF
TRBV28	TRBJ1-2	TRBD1	TGTGCCAGCAGTGCCGGGACAGCCTCTGGCTATGGCTACACCTTC	CASSAGTASGYGYTF